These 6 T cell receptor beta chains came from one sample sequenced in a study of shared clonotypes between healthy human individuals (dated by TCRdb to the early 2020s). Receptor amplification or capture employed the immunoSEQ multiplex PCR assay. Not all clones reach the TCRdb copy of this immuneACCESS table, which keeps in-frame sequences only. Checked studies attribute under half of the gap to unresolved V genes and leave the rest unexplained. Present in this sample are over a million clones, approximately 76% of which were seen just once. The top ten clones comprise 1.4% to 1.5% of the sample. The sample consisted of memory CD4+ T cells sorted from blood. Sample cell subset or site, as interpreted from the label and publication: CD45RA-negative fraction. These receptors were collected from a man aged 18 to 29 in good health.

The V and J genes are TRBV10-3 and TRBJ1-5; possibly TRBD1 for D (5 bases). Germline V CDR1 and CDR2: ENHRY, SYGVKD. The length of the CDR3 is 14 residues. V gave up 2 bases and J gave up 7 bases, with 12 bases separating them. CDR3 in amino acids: CAISERGGLQPQHF. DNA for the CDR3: TGTGCCATCAGTGAGAGGGGAGGGCTCCAGCCCCAGCATTTT.

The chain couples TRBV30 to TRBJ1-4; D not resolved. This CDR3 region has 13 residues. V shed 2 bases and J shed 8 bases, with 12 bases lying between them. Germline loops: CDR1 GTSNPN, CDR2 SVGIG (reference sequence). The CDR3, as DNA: TGTGCCTGGAGTACGAACAGAGGGGAAAAACTGTTTTTT. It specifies CAWSTNRGEKLFF.

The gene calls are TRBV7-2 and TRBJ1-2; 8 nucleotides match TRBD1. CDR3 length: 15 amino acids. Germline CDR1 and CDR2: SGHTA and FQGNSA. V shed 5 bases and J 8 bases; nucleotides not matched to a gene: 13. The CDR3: CASSHAGGVGLGYTF. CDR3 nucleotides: TGTGCCAGCAGCCACGCAGGGGGCGTAGGTTTGGGCTACACCTTC.

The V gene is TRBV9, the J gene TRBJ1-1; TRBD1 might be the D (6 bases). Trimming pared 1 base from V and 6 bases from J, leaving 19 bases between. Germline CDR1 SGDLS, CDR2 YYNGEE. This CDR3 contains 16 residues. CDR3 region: CASSVRGSPGGSEAFF. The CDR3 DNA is TGTGCCAGCAGCGTAAGAGGGTCTCCGGGGGGCTCTGAAGCTTTCTTT.

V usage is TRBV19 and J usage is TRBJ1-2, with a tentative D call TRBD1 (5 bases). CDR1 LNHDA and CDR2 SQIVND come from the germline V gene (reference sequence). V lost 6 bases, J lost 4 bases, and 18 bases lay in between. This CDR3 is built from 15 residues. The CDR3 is CASSPHSGGSYGYTF. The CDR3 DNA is TGTGCCAGTAGCCCGCACTCCGGGGGGAGCTATGGCTACACCTTC.

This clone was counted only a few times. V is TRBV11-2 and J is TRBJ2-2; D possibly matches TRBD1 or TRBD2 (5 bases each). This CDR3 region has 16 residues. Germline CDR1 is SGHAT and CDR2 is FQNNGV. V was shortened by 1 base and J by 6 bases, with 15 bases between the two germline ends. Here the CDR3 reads CASSLGGTRGPGELFF. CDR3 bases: TGTGCCAGCAGCTTAGGAGGGACGAGGGGCCCCGGGGAGCTGTTTTTT.